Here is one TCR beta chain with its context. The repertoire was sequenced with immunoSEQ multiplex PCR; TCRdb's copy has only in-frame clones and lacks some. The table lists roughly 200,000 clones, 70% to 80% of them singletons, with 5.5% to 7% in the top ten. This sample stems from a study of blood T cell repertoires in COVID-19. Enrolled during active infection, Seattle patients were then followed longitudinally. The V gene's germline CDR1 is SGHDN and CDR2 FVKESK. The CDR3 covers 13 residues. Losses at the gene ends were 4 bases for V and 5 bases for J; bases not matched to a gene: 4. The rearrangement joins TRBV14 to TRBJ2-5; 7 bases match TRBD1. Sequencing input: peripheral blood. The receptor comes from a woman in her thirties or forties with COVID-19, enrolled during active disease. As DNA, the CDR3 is TGTGCCAGCAGCCGAGGGGGCTGGGAGACCCAGTACTTC. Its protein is CASSRGGWETQYF.